One sample yielded the 15 T cell receptor beta chains listed below, sequenced in a study of T cell clones after liver transplantation. The protocol was immunoSEQ multiplex PCR, while the TCRdb copy is restricted to in-frame clones and leaves out a portion. This table holds 51,000 or so clones, 85% to 90% found once. The sample here was CD8+ T cells from blood, taken 12 months after liver transplant. These receptors were taken from a human patient who received a liver transplant. The graft donor may account for some of the T cells.

This clone was detected only once. The genes are TRBV11-3 and TRBJ1-2; TRBD1 might be the D (6 bases). This CDR3 spans 16 amino acids. V lost 6 bases to trimming and J lost 8 bases, with 25 bases between them. Germline CDR1 is SGHNT and CDR2 is YENEEA. The CDR3 region is CASSPLVMGGAEGYTF. The CDR3, as DNA: TGTGCCAGCAGTCCCCTCGTAATGGGGGGCGCAGAAGGCTACACCTTC.

This clone was seen a handful of times. CDR3 sequence reads: CASSEPSYEQYF. As DNA, the CDR3 is TGTGCCAGCAGTGAACCCTCCTACGAGCAGTACTTC. The chain recombines TRBV6-1 with TRBJ2-7; D not resolved. The CDR3 extends over 12 amino acids. The germline V gene encodes CDR1 MNHNS and CDR2 SASEGT. Deletions cut 2 bases from V and 0 bases from J, with 2 bases between.

The rearrangement links TRBV27 to TRBJ2-4; no clear D. Germline CDR1 MNHEY, CDR2 SMNVEV (reference sequence). V was clipped by 10 bases and J by 11 bases, with 18 bases between them. CDR3 length: 12 residues. The CDR3 loop reads CATTDLVGVQYF. The DNA for the CDR3 is TGTGCCACCACGGACCTAGTGGGCGTTCAGTACTTC.

The chain has TRBV15 and TRBJ2-7, with TRBD2 matching over 14 bases. The CDR3 is 17 residues long. Trimming took 0 bases from V and 5 from J; bases not matched to a gene: 6. Germline lookup yields CDR1 LNHNV and CDR2 YYDKDF (reference sequence). As DNA, the CDR3 is TGTGCCACCAGCAGAGATCCGGGACTAGCGGGAGAACACGAGCAGTACTTC. This codes for CATSRDPGLAGEHEQYF.

The count of this clone is one. CDR3 residues: CASSLDREGQPQHF. The CDR3 DNA follows: TGTGCCAGCAGCTTAGACAGGGAAGGTCAGCCCCAGCATTTT. The chain recombines TRBV7-2 with TRBJ1-5; D might be TRBD1 (6 bases). The CDR3 length is 14 residues. Germline-derived CDR1 and CDR2 are SGHTA and FQGNSA. Trimming removed 1 base at V and 6 bases at J, with 10 bases between.

The rearrangement joins TRBV27 to TRBJ1-1; D remains ambiguous. The germline CDR1 and CDR2 sequences are MNHEY and SMNVEV (reference sequence). The CDR3 sequence is 12 residues long. V was cut by 4 bases and J by 5 bases, with 8 bases left in between. Here the CDR3 reads CASSSQWTEAFF. As DNA, the CDR3 is TGTGCCAGCAGTTCTCAGTGGACTGAAGCTTTCTTT.

CDR3 bases: TGCGCCAGCAGTGGGATTCAGCGCGATGAGCAGTTCTTC. The encoded protein is CASSGIQRDEQFF. The genes are TRBV4-1 and TRBJ2-1; no definite D call. CDR3 length: 13 residues. V lost 6 bases to trimming and J lost 8 bases, with 14 bases between them. CDR1 is MGHRA, CDR2 YSYEKL, per germline.

This clone showed up just a few times. This same CDR3 is encoded by further DNA sequences in the sample. This chain joins TRBV28 and TRBJ2-7; TRBD1 matches at 7 bases. The CDR3 has 14 amino acids. Losses at the gene ends were 6 bases for V and 4 bases for J; bases not matched to a gene: 9. Germline V CDR1 and CDR2: MDHEN, SYDVKM. This CDR3 reads CASSFPGTAYEQYF. The CDR3 nucleotides are TGTGCCAGCAGCTTTCCCGGGACAGCTTACGAGCAGTACTTC.

The chain is built from TRBV27 and TRBJ1-5, with D perhaps matching TRBD1 (6 bases). Germline-derived CDR1 and CDR2 are MNHEY and SMNVEV (reference sequence). Trimming pared 0 bases from V and 7 bases from J, leaving 13 bases between. This CDR3 region has 15 residues. The CDR3 region has the DNA TGTGCCAGCAGTTTATCGGGACAAGCCCGCCAGCCCCAGCATTTT. Translating it yields CASSLSGQARQPQHF.

CDR3 coding DNA: TGTGCCAGCAGCTTCGGGGTCCTGAGCTCCTACAATGAGCAGTTCTTC. It yields the protein CASSFGVLSSYNEQFF. V gene TRBV11-2 combines with J gene TRBJ2-1, with D tentatively TRBD2 (5 bases). Trimming took off 3 bases at V and 0 bases at J, with 12 bases between the two ends. Germline assignment: CDR1 SGHAT and CDR2 FQNNGV. This CDR3 spans 16 amino acids.

V and J are TRBV27 and TRBJ2-7; TRBD2 matches at 7 bases. Trimming cost V 3 bases and J 5 bases; bases outside gene matches: 10. Germline values: CDR1 MNHEY, CDR2 SMNVEV (reference sequence). The length of the CDR3 is 15 residues. CDR3 coding DNA: TGTGCCAGCAGTTTTCAGGGCGGGAGTATCGACGAGCAGTACTTC. As protein: CASSFQGGSIDEQYF.

The chain joins TRBV27 to TRBJ2-1, with a weak D call TRBD2 (6 bases). Germline CDR1 reads MNHEY; CDR2 reads SMNVEV (reference sequence). The CDR3 sequence is 13 residues long. Trimming stripped 3 bases from V and 7 bases from J, with 10 bases between. The CDR3 nucleotides are TGTGCCAGCAGTTTCGGGGGTGGGAATGAGCAGTTCTTC. It yields the protein CASSFGGGNEQFF.

As to this clone: The same CDR3 is also encoded by other DNA sequences in this sample. This sequence joins TRBV6-5 and TRBJ2-7, with D unclear. The CDR3 covers 15 residues. Trimming shortened V by 6 bases and J by 3 bases, and 18 bases separated the two germline ends. Germline V gives CDR1 MNHEY, CDR2 SVGAGI. The CDR3 reads CASSPTNFPNYEQYF. CDR3 DNA: TGTGCCAGCAGCCCAACTAACTTCCCTAACTACGAGCAGTACTTC.

The rearrangement joins TRBV5-1 to TRBJ2-7; D gene ambiguous. V was cut by 1 base and J by 6 bases, with 8 bases left in between. There are 12 residues in the CDR3. Per germline, CDR1 SGHRS and CDR2 YFSETQ. In nucleotides, the CDR3 is TGCGCCAGCAGCTTGACCGGCCCCGAGCAGTACTTC. This encodes CASSLTGPEQYF.

This clone appeared once. This chain links TRBV13 with TRBJ1-3; D is unresolved. The CDR3 covers 14 residues. The germline gives CDR1 PRHDT, CDR2 FYEKMQ (reference sequence). The V end was cut by 4 bases, the J end by 4 bases, with 11 bases between. CDR3 DNA: TGTGCCAGCAGCTGGAGTCGCAGGGGAAACACCATATATTTT. It yields the protein CASSWSRRGNTIYF.